Shown below are 30 T cell receptor beta chains from a single sample sequenced in a study of OX40 agonist ivuxolimab in advanced cancers. Clones were read by immunoSEQ multiplex PCR, and TCRdb kept only the in-frame ones, dropping some. This table holds approximately 110,000 clones, 80% to 95% found once. Sequenced material: CD4+ or CD8+ T cells sorted from blood, taken in a trial of the OX40 agonist ivuxolimab. All receptors derive from an adult with an advanced solid tumor such as melanoma, head and neck, liver or kidney cancer.

The rearrangement links TRBV7-2 to TRBJ2-4, with D unclear. The V end was cut by 6 bases, the J end by 6 bases, with 9 bases between. There are 12 residues in the CDR3. The germline V gene has CDR1 SGHTA and CDR2 FQGNSA. In DNA form, the CDR3 reads TGTGCCAGCAGTCCCACGGGAAACATTCAGTACTTC. Translation gives CASSPTGNIQYF.

The count of this clone is one. J is TRBJ2-5 and V is TRBV2, with a possible D match to TRBD2 (7 bases). The CDR3 extends over 15 amino acids. V lost 2 bases, J lost 4 bases, and 14 bases lay in between. Germline values: CDR1 SNHLY, CDR2 FYNNEI. The CDR3 DNA follows: TGTGCCAGCAGTGAACCCCGGGGGGCGCGAGAGACCCAGTACTTC. Its translation is CASSEPRGARETQYF.

The V call is TRBV12-5, the J call TRBJ2-2; D is unclear. Germline assignment: CDR1 LGHNT and CDR2 FRNRAP. The CDR3 totals 15 residues. Trimming took off 4 bases at V and 4 bases at J, with 13 bases between the two ends. CDR3 DNA sequence: TGTGCTAGTGGTTCCCTCTCTACTGCCACCGGGGAGCTGTTTTTT. The encoded protein is CASGSLSTATGELFF.

The chain recombines TRBV18 with TRBJ2-2; 8 nucleotides align to TRBD1. V shed 4 bases and J 3 bases; nucleotides not matched to a gene: 13. The CDR3 loop spans 18 amino acids. The V gene's germline CDR1 is KGHSH and CDR2 LQKENI. The CDR3 coding sequence is TGTGCCAGCTCACGATCCTCCGGGCAGGGGGCCGACACCGGGGAGCTGTTTTTT. Its translation: CASSRSSGQGADTGELFF.

The chain uses TRBV7-3 and TRBJ2-7, with 8 nucleotides matching TRBD2. The CDR3 extends over 16 amino acids. The germline gives CDR1 SGHTA, CDR2 FQGTGA. With V trimmed by 1 base and J by 0 bases, 5 bases remained unmatched. The CDR3 here is CASSLIALADSYEQYF. DNA for the CDR3: TGTGCCAGCAGCTTAATTGCACTAGCGGACTCCTACGAGCAGTACTTC.

This sequence joins TRBV4-1 and TRBJ2-5; no clear D. V shed 0 bases and J shed 1 base, with 9 bases lying between them. This CDR3 has 15 amino acids. Germline CDR1 is MGHRA and CDR2 is YSYEKL. The CDR3 DNA follows: TGCGCCAGCAGCCAAGATGGGCACGCCCAAGAGACCCAGTACTTC. It is translated as CASSQDGHAQETQYF.

This clone was detected a few times. This CDR3 reads CASSSRGGSGGYTF. CDR3 bases: TGTGCCAGCAGCTCCCGAGGAGGGAGTGGTGGCTACACCTTC. The gene calls are TRBV13 and TRBJ1-2; no clear D gene. V was trimmed by 4 bases and J by 7 bases, leaving 16 bases between them. This CDR3 comprises 14 residues. Germline CDR1 and CDR2: PRHDT and FYEKMQ (reference sequence). The variable domain in full, with the rest retrieved from reference TRBV13 and TRBJ1-2, is AAGVIQSPRHLIKEKRETATLKCYPIPRHDTVYWYQQGPGQDPQFLISFYEKMQSDKGSIPDRFSAQQFSDYHSELNMSSLELGDSALYFCASSSRGGSGGYTFGSGTRLTVV.

J is TRBJ1-1 and V is TRBV7-8, with TRBD1 matching 7 bases. This CDR3 contains 15 residues. CDR1 and CDR2 from the germline V gene are SGHVS and FQNEAQ. J was trimmed by 4 bases and V by 2 bases; bases with no gene match: 7. Here the CDR3 DNA reads TGTGCCAGCAGCTTATTGTCGACAGGGAGCACTGAAGCTTTCTTT. Its protein product is CASSLLSTGSTEAFF.

The J gene is TRBJ1-5, the V gene TRBV19; 7 bases are shared with TRBD1. Losses at the gene ends were 2 bases for V and 7 bases for J; bases not matched to a gene: 8. Germline V gene data show CDR1 as LNHDA and CDR2 as SQIVND (reference sequence). This CDR3 comprises 15 residues. In DNA, the CDR3 is TGTGCCAGTAGTATACCAAGACAGGGAGGACAGCCCCAGCATTTT. This gives the protein CASSIPRQGGQPQHF.

CDR3 sequence reads: CASRGTAGTQYF. The CDR3, as DNA: TGTGCCAGCAGGGGTACAGCCGGTACGCAGTATTTT. The chain is built from TRBV7-9 and TRBJ2-3, with D uncertain. The CDR3 extends over 12 amino acids. The germline V and J ends were trimmed by 6 bases and 8 bases, with 12 bases remaining between them. Germline V gene lookup returns CDR1 SEHNR and CDR2 FQNEAQ (reference sequence). The full variable domain, completed using reference TRBV7-9 and TRBJ2-3, is DTGVSQNPRHKITKRGQNVTFRCDPISEHNRLYWYRQTLGQGPEFLTYFQNEAQLEKSRLLSDRFSAERPKGSFSTLEIQRTEQGDSAMYLCASRGTAGTQYFGPGTRLTVL.

Only one count was recorded for this clone. One end of the junction varies from germline; a read error may be responsible. The chain recombines TRBV9 with TRBJ1-2; D gene ambiguous. CDR3 size: 14 residues. Germline lookup yields CDR1 SGDLS and CDR2 YYNGEE. The CDR3 DNA follows: TGTGCCAGCAGCGTATTACTCGATCACTACGGCTACACCTTC. Its protein product is CASSVLLDHYGYTF. The whole variable domain, filled in from reference TRBV9 and TRBJ1-2, reads DSGVTQTPKHLITATGQRVTLRCSPRSGDLSVYWYQQSLDQGLQFLIQYYNGEERAKGNILERFSAQQFPDLHSELNLSSLELGDSALYFCASSVLLDHYGYTFGSGTRLTVV.

This rearrangement joins TRBV28 to TRBJ1-4; unclear D gene. V was trimmed by 5 bases and J by 3 bases, leaving 10 bases between them. Germline CDR1 and CDR2: MDHEN and SYDVKM. This CDR3 region has 14 residues. The CDR3 nucleotides read TGTGCCAGCAGTCCGGCGGGGTCTAATGAAAAACTGTTTTTT. It specifies CASSPAGSNEKLFF. Full variable domain (rest looked up from reference TRBV28 and TRBJ1-4): DVKVTQSSRYLVKRTGEKVFLECVQDMDHENMFWYRQDPGLGLRLIYFSYDVKMKEKGDIPEGYSVSREKKERFSLILESASTNQTSMYLCASSPAGSNEKLFFGSGTQLSVL.

V usage is TRBV7-2 and J usage is TRBJ2-5; the D gene could be TRBD1 or TRBD2 (6 bases each). V shed 1 base and J shed 5 bases, with 17 bases lying between them. Per germline, CDR1 SGHTA and CDR2 FQGNSA. CDR3 length equals 16 residues. This CDR3 reads CASSLGGLGGTETQYF. The CDR3 nucleotides read TGTGCCAGCAGCTTAGGGGGTCTGGGGGGCACGGAGACCCAGTACTTC. Filled out from reference TRBV7-2 and TRBJ2-5, the complete variable domain reads GAGVSQSPSNKVTEKGKDVELRCDPISGHTALYWYRQSLGQGLEFLIYFQGNSAPDKSGLPSDRFSAERTGGSVSTLTIQRTQQEDSAVYLCASSLGGLGGTETQYFGPGTRLLVL.

The chain links TRBV13 to TRBJ2-3; 7 positions agree with TRBD2. There are 16 residues in the CDR3. Germline CDR1 reads PRHDT; CDR2 reads FYEKMQ (reference sequence). Unmatched junction bases numbered 16, after V lost 8 bases and J lost 5 bases. The CDR3, as DNA: TGTGCCAGCCCCCTGGGCGAGGAGGGGAGGGGAGATACGCAGTATTTT. Protein product: CASPLGEEGRGDTQYF.

The chain carries TRBV11-2 and TRBJ2-3, with TRBD2 matching 7 bases. Germline CDR1 SGHAT, CDR2 FQNNGV. V shed 0 bases and J 0 bases; nucleotides not matched to a gene: 3. The CDR3 covers 16 residues. The CDR3 DNA reads TGTGCCAGCAGCTTAGATCCGGGGGGTAGCACAGATACGCAGTATTTT. It encodes CASSLDPGGSTDTQYF.

The chain joins TRBV5-4 to TRBJ2-5; TRBD1 matches 9 bases. This CDR3 contains 15 residues. Germline CDR1 and CDR2: SGHNT and YYREEE (reference sequence). The V and J ends lost 3 bases and 11 bases, in that order; junction bases with no gene match: 14. Here the CDR3 reads CASSSGQGRRSKQYF. The CDR3 nucleotides read TGTGCCAGCAGCTCCGGACAGGGGAGGCGGTCTAAGCAGTACTTC.

V is TRBV27 and J is TRBJ1-1; no clear D gene. The V gene's germline CDR1 is MNHEY and CDR2 SMNVEV (reference sequence). The length of the CDR3 is 13 residues. V was clipped by 3 bases and J by 1 base, with 6 bases between them. The CDR3 coding sequence is TGTGCCAGCAGTTTGATGCCGAACACTGAAGCTTTCTTT. Its translation: CASSLMPNTEAFF.

In its sample, this clone was seen a few times. This rearrangement joins TRBV19 to TRBJ2-5; 8 bases are shared with TRBD1. Trimming removed 5 bases from V and 5 bases from J; junction bases left unmatched: 13. The CDR3 contains 16 residues. Germline V CDR1 and CDR2: LNHDA, SQIVND (reference sequence). CDR3 residues: CASSQGRQGIRETQYF. For the CDR3, the DNA is TGTGCCAGTAGTCAGGGCCGACAGGGGATTAGGGAGACCCAGTACTTC.

The chain is built from TRBV6-6 and TRBJ2-7, with a weak D call TRBD1 (6 bases). The CDR3 contains 14 residues. V lost 4 bases and J lost 2, with 12 bases in between. Germline CDR1 and CDR2: MNHNY and SVGAGI (reference sequence). The DNA for the CDR3 is TGTGCCAGCAGTTCATGGGACACAGCCTACGAGCAGTACTTC. It is translated as CASSSWDTAYEQYF.

This clone turned up a few times. This chain uses TRBV28 with TRBJ1-4; tentative D call: TRBD1 (6 bases). The V end lost 8 bases, the J end lost 8 bases, and 15 bases lay between the germline ends. CDR1 is MDHEN and CDR2 is SYDVKM in the germline V gene. CDR3 size: 13 residues. CDR3 bases: TGTGCCAGCTCCGGGGGGCTGAGGGAAAAACTGTTTTTT. It translates to CASSGGLREKLFF. Looking up the rest from reference TRBV28 and TRBJ1-4 gives the full variable domain: DVKVTQSSRYLVKRTGEKVFLECVQDMDHENMFWYRQDPGLGLRLIYFSYDVKMKEKGDIPEGYSVSREKKERFSLILESASTNQTSMYLCASSGGLREKLFFGSGTQLSVL.

In its sample, this clone was seen a few times. This chain uses TRBV7-9 with TRBJ2-7, with 9 bases that match TRBD1. The CDR3 covers 16 residues. V lost 0 bases to trimming and J lost 2 bases; unmatched junction nucleotides: 5. Germline CDR1 and CDR2: SEHNR and FQNEAQ (reference sequence). The CDR3 spells CASSLAPGTGPYEQYF. The CDR3 nucleotides are TGTGCCAGCAGCTTAGCCCCCGGGACAGGGCCCTACGAGCAGTACTTC.

This sequence joins TRBV5-1 and TRBJ1-1; tentative D call: TRBD1 (6 bases). Deletions cut 6 bases from V and 6 bases from J, with 24 bases between. This CDR3 is built from 16 residues. Germline CDR1 is SGHRS and CDR2 is YFSETQ. The CDR3 DNA reads as TGCGCCAGCACTTTCGGGGGCAGGGCGCAGGGTTCTGAAGCTTTCTTT. It encodes CASTFGGRAQGSEAFF.

The genes are TRBV11-1 and TRBJ2-2; D remains unclear. Trimming removed 5 bases from V and 4 bases from J, with 14 bases in between. Germline V gene lookup returns CDR1 SGHAT and CDR2 FQDESV (reference sequence). The CDR3 runs to 15 residues. The CDR3 protein is CASSPRPDRTGELFF. DNA of the CDR3: TGTGCCAGCAGCCCGAGGCCCGACCGCACCGGGGAGCTGTTTTTT.

This chain links TRBV6-1 with TRBJ1-5; D perhaps matches TRBD1 (6 bases). The V gene lost 7 bases and the J gene lost 5 bases, with 15 bases spanning the gap. The CDR3 is made up of 14 amino acids. The germline gives CDR1 MNHNS, CDR2 SASEGT. CDR3 region: CASTGQSSYQPQHF. For the CDR3, the DNA is TGTGCCAGCACCGGACAGTCTTCGTATCAGCCCCAGCATTTT.

CDR3 protein: CASSGTGVVNEQYF. The CDR3 DNA reads as TGTGCCAGCAGCGGGACAGGGGTGGTGAACGAGCAGTACTTC. The rearrangement joins TRBV9 to TRBJ2-7, with TRBD1 identical over 9 bases. CDR1 and CDR2 (germline): SGDLS, YYNGEE. V trimming: 3 bases; J trimming: 5 bases; junction bases outside the gene matches: 6. CDR3 size: 14 residues.

The chain has TRBV10-1 and TRBJ2-7, with 11 bases lining up with TRBD2. V trimming: 6 bases; J trimming: 7 bases; junction bases outside the gene matches: 17. The CDR3 consists of 17 residues. Per the germline V gene, CDR1 is WNHNN and CDR2 is SYGVQD (reference sequence). CDR3 nucleotides: TGCGCCAGCAGGCGGGCGGAGGTAGCGGGAGGGACCTTGGAGCAGTACTTC. Protein product: CASRRAEVAGGTLEQYF.

The chain links TRBV2 to TRBJ1-2; D is undetermined. V lost 3 bases and J lost 3, with 11 bases in between. The CDR3 has 14 residues. Germline V gives CDR1 SNHLY, CDR2 FYNNEI. In nucleotides, the CDR3 is TGTGCCAGCAGTGAGGGGAGTGCCTACTATGGCTACACCTTC. Protein sequence: CASSEGSAYYGYTF.

The CDR3: CASSKEGVVGNTEAFF. The CDR3 DNA follows: TGTGCCAGCAGCAAGGAGGGGGTCGTCGGGAACACTGAAGCTTTCTTT. The rearrangement links TRBV5-8 to TRBJ1-1; perhaps TRBD1 as D (6 bases). Trimming shortened V by 4 bases and J by 1 base, and 17 bases separated the two germline ends. The CDR3 loop spans 16 amino acids. The germline V gene encodes CDR1 SGHTS and CDR2 YDEGEE.

V and J are TRBV19 and TRBJ1-2; D is unclear. The CDR3 has 16 amino acids. V was cut by 3 bases and J by 2 bases, with 16 bases left in between. The V gene's germline CDR1 is LNHDA and CDR2 SQIVND (reference sequence). The CDR3 nucleotides read TGTGCCAGTAGTATTAGTCTCGTTCCGACGAACTATGGCTACACCTTC. Its translation is CASSISLVPTNYGYTF. The full variable domain, completed using reference TRBV19 and TRBJ1-2, is DGGITQSPKYLFRKEGQNVTLSCEQNLNHDAMYWYRQDPGQGLRLIYYSQIVNDFQKGDIAEGYSVSREKKESFPLTVTSAQKNPTAFYLCASSISLVPTNYGYTFGSGTRLTVV.

The chain has TRBV15 and TRBJ2-2, with D possibly being TRBD1 or TRBD2 (5 bases each). V lost 0 bases and J 7 bases, leaving 9 bases between the germline ends. This CDR3 spans 14 amino acids. The germline V gene has CDR1 LNHNV and CDR2 YYDKDF (reference sequence). CDR3 sequence reads: CATSRDLGDGELFF. The CDR3, as DNA: TGTGCCACCAGCAGAGATTTGGGGGACGGGGAGCTGTTTTTT.